This T cell receptor (beta chain) was retrieved from a study of T-cell reconstitution after alpha-beta-depleted transplantation in children. A remark on this clonotype: As yet, its antigen is unknown.

Unique molecular identifiers were incorporated during preparation of the TCRbeta library. TCRdb reprocessed the PCR reads via MiXCR and lists one record per CDR3 protein. The sample holds fewer than 700,000 distinct CDR3 sequences; roughly 23% are singletons and the top ten take over 12%. Study-wide results and limits: Counts and diversity of T cells one year after transplant came mostly from newly produced T cells.

The source was PBMCs, mostly from graft donor cells, collected 360 days after TCRalphabeta/CD19-depleted stem cell transplant. The TCR was taken from a boy under three years old who had a stem cell transplant for acute myeloid leukemia, so the T cells may come from the graft donor.

CDR3 protein: CSASTRTGPDTQYF. CDR3 in DNA: TGCAGTGCTAGTACTCGGACAGGGCCAGATACGCAGTATTTT. The chain has TRBV20-1 and TRBJ2-3; 8 positions agree with TRBD1. The CDR3 totals 14 residues. Germline CDR1 is DFQATT and CDR2 is SNEGSKA (reference sequence). The ends lost 3 bases at V and 4 bases at J; junction bases unmatched: 6.